Presented here are 15 T cell receptor beta chains from one specimen sequenced in a study of blood T cell repertoires in COVID-19. Measured with immunoSEQ multiplex PCR; TCRdb has only the in-frame clones, and not every one. The sample comprises over 150,000 clones, less than 85% of which are singletons, and roughly 12% rests with the top ten. Material: peripheral blood. All receptors come from a woman aged 50 to 65 with acute or convalescent COVID-19.

This clone was counted between two and nine times. The J gene is TRBJ1-1, the V gene TRBV2; TRBD1 matches at 12 bases. This CDR3 has 12 residues. CDR1 SNHLY and CDR2 FYNNEI come from the germline V gene. V lost 5 bases and J lost 11; bases outside the gene matches: 3. The CDR3 nucleotides are TGTGCCAGCAGTCGGGACAGGGGGCATGCTTTCTTT. Its translation is CASSRDRGHAFF.

This clone was observed once. The V gene is TRBV28, the J gene TRBJ1-2, with D possibly matching TRBD1 (5 bases). The CDR3 contains 14 residues. Germline lookup yields CDR1 MDHEN and CDR2 SYDVKM. Trimming cost V 3 bases and J 6 bases, with 14 bases left between them. The CDR3 bases are TGTGCCAGCAGTTTCACGGGGGTGAGGCATGGCTACACCTTC. Encoded protein: CASSFTGVRHGYTF.

The V gene is TRBV7-2, the J gene TRBJ2-2; 7 bases match TRBD1. CDR1 is SGHTA, CDR2 FQGNSA, per germline. CDR3 size: 15 residues. V was pared by 1 base and J by 6 bases, with 5 bases of the junction left unmatched. CDR3 residues: CASSLEGALSGELFF. CDR3 in DNA: TGTGCCAGCAGCTTAGAGGGGGCTCTGTCCGGGGAGCTGTTTTTT.

The gene calls are TRBV7-2 and TRBJ2-1, with 9 bases lining up with TRBD2. The junction had 10 bases not matched to a gene; V was cut back by 1 base and J by 12 bases. The length of the CDR3 is 15 residues. Looked up from germline, CDR1 is SGHTA and CDR2 is FQGNSA. The CDR3 is CASSLDRTSAGGQFF. CDR3 DNA sequence: TGTGCCAGCAGCTTAGACAGGACTAGCGCGGGTGGGCAGTTCTTC.

This chain links TRBV27 with TRBJ1-6; D gene ambiguous. V was trimmed by 2 bases and J by 10 bases, leaving 21 bases between them. The CDR3 runs 17 residues. CDR1 and CDR2 (germline): MNHEY, SMNVEV (reference sequence). The CDR3 reads CASSLDDPTGRRSPLHF. The CDR3 DNA reads as TGTGCCAGCAGTTTAGACGATCCGACGGGAAGACGGTCACCCCTCCACTTT.

The chain links TRBV7-9 to TRBJ2-7; the match to TRBD1 covers 8 bases. Unmatched junction bases numbered 12, after V lost 5 bases and J lost 3 bases. CDR3 length: 16 residues. In germline, CDR1 is SEHNR, CDR2 FQNEAQ (reference sequence). The CDR3 reads CASSGSGTGADYEQYF. The DNA for the CDR3 is TGTGCCAGCAGCGGATCCGGGACAGGAGCTGACTACGAGCAGTACTTC.

The rearrangement joins TRBV3-1 (or the pseudogene TRBV3-2) to TRBJ1-2, with a tentative D call TRBD1 (5 bases). V lost 7 bases and J lost 2, with 14 bases in between. The germline gives CDR1 LGHDT, CDR2 YNNKEL (reference sequence). This CDR3 is built from 14 residues. DNA of the CDR3: TGTGCCAGCAATTTTCAGGGCCCCAACTATGGCTACACCTTC. As protein: CASNFQGPNYGYTF.

This chain joins TRBV6-6 and TRBJ1-2; 7 bases are a match to TRBD1. The CDR3 spans 15 residues. Germline loops: CDR1 MNHNY, CDR2 SVGAGI (reference sequence). V gave up 6 bases and J gave up 8 bases; unmatched junction bases: 15. The CDR3 nucleotides read TGTGCCAGCAGCCTTGGGACAGTTGCGTTGTCGGGCTACACCTTC. This gives the protein CASSLGTVALSGYTF.

The chain employs TRBV5-1 and TRBJ2-7, with D perhaps TRBD1 (6 bases). The CDR3 consists of 13 residues. Trimming removed 5 bases at V and 3 bases at J, with 12 bases between. Germline values: CDR1 SGHRS, CDR2 YFSETQ. CDR3 DNA: TGCGCCAGCAGTTCGGACAGCGACTACGAGCAGTACTTC. Its translation: CASSSDSDYEQYF.

The V and J genes are TRBV13 and TRBJ1-2; TRBD1 is a possible D gene (6 bases). CDR3 size: 15 residues. Trimming removed 5 bases from V and 0 bases from J, with 13 bases in between. The V gene's germline CDR1 is PRHDT and CDR2 FYEKMQ (reference sequence). The CDR3 reads CASSQRQATNYGYTF. CDR3 DNA: TGTGCCAGCAGCCAGAGACAGGCAACTAACTATGGCTACACCTTC.

The chain employs TRBV28 and TRBJ1-2, with TRBD1 identical over 8 bases. This CDR3 has 13 amino acids. J gave up 3 bases and V 6 bases, and 3 bases lay outside the gene matches. Germline V CDR1 and CDR2: MDHEN, SYDVKM. CDR3 DNA: TGTGCCAGCAGCCCGGGACAGGACTATGGCTACACCTTC. This codes for CASSPGQDYGYTF.

J is TRBJ1-2 and V is TRBV6-1; D gene uncertain. This CDR3 region has 15 residues. V was pared by 2 bases and J by 8 bases, with 18 bases between. Germline CDR1 and CDR2: MNHNS and SASEGT. The chain's CDR3 is CASSEFGGNLGGYTF. For the CDR3, the DNA is TGTGCCAGCAGTGAATTTGGAGGAAATCTAGGGGGCTACACCTTC.

The chain links TRBV5-5 to TRBJ2-2, with TRBD1 matching over 7 bases. This CDR3 is built from 15 residues. Germline V gene data show CDR1 as SGHKS and CDR2 as YYEKEE (reference sequence). The ends lost 0 bases at V and 5 bases at J; junction bases unmatched: 4. The CDR3 DNA sequence: TGTGCCAGCAGCTTGGTCCCGACAGGGACCGGGGAGCTGTTTTTT. Its protein is CASSLVPTGTGELFF.

This chain connects TRBV6-5 to TRBJ2-1; 9 nucleotides line up with TRBD2. Trimming removed 2 bases from V and 10 bases from J; junction bases left unmatched: 9. CDR3 size: 15 residues. Germline-derived CDR1 and CDR2 are MNHEY and SVGAGI. The CDR3 DNA follows: TGTGCCAGCAGTTACGGGCGGGAGGGCAGTTCGGAGCAGTTCTTC. Translating gives CASSYGREGSSEQFF.

The V gene is TRBV5-1, the J gene TRBJ1-3; 7 nucleotides agree with TRBD1. CDR3 size: 17 residues. Germline CDR1 and CDR2: SGHRS and YFSETQ. Trimming cost V 4 bases and J 1 base; bases outside gene matches: 11. This chain's CDR3 is CASSLRITGDSGNTIYF. The CDR3 DNA reads TGCGCCAGCAGCCTTCGAATTACAGGGGATTCTGGAAACACCATATATTTT.